These 12 T cell receptor beta chains were sequenced from one sample in a study of OX40 agonist ivuxolimab in advanced cancers. Produced via immunoSEQ multiplex PCR; TCRdb's table is partial and in-frame only. The table includes about 140,000 clones, about nine tenths detected once. Sequences were derived from CD4+ or CD8+ T cells sorted from blood, sampled in a trial of the OX40 agonist ivuxolimab. The receptors were sampled from an adult with an advanced solid tumor such as melanoma, head and neck, liver or kidney cancer.

The gene calls are TRBV9 and TRBJ2-7, with D possibly TRBD1 on 6 matching bases. V lost 4 bases, J lost 4 bases, and 12 bases lay in between. The CDR3 spans 13 residues. Per germline, CDR1 SGDLS and CDR2 YYNGEE. The CDR3 protein is CASSSYQGYEQYF. The CDR3 nucleotides are TGTGCCAGCAGCTCGTATCAGGGGTACGAGCAGTACTTC.

In its sample, this clone was seen once. The rearrangement uses TRBV5-1 and TRBJ1-4; 8 positions agree with TRBD1. The CDR3 contains 15 residues. With V trimmed by 3 bases and J by 5 bases, 6 bases remained unmatched. The germline V gene encodes CDR1 SGHRS and CDR2 YFSETQ. The CDR3, as DNA: TGCGCCAGCAGCTCCCAGACAGGGGAAAATGAAAAACTGTTTTTT. It is translated as CASSSQTGENEKLFF.

This clone was seen only once. The gene calls are TRBV7-2 and TRBJ2-1; 9 nucleotides agree with TRBD2. The CDR3 has 16 amino acids. From germline, CDR1 is SGHTA and CDR2 FQGNSA. V was clipped by 3 bases and J by 10 bases; unmatched bases: 13. CDR3 in DNA: TGTGCCAGCAGCTTTGCGAGACTAGCGGCTACGGGGGAGCAGTTCTTC. Protein: CASSFARLAATGEQFF.

The chain joins TRBV5-1 to TRBJ1-5; TRBD1 agrees at 10 bases. V was pared by 4 bases and J by 1 base, with 8 bases of the junction left unmatched. CDR3 length: 17 residues. Germline CDR1 is SGHRS and CDR2 is YFSETQ. DNA of the CDR3: TGCGCCAGCAGCCCGGGACAGGGGAGAGGGAGCAATCAGCCCCAGCATTTT. As protein: CASSPGQGRGSNQPQHF.

The chain has TRBV5-1 and TRBJ2-5; 10 bases are shared with TRBD2. V dropped 2 bases and J dropped 2; count of bases not matched to a gene: 9. The CDR3 extends over 17 amino acids. Germline values: CDR1 SGHRS, CDR2 YFSETQ. The DNA of the CDR3 is TGCGCCAGCAGCTTTGCAAGCACTAGCGGGAAACAAGAGACCCAGTACTTC. As protein: CASSFASTSGKQETQYF.

This sequence joins TRBV27 and TRBJ2-5, with 10 positions matching TRBD1. The CDR3 consists of 18 residues. From germline, CDR1 is MNHEY and CDR2 SMNVEV (reference sequence). With 3 bases clipped from V and 7 bases from J, the junction kept 17 bases outside the gene matches. CDR3: CASSFGTLYGQGVGTQYF. The CDR3 DNA follows: TGTGCCAGCAGTTTTGGGACCCTATACGGACAGGGGGTCGGGACCCAGTACTTC.

The rearrangement links TRBV5-5 to TRBJ2-5; a possible D gene is TRBD1 (6 bases). CDR1 SGHKS and CDR2 YYEKEE come from the germline V gene (reference sequence). The CDR3 sequence is 16 residues long. The germline V and J ends were trimmed by 5 bases and 1 base, with 18 bases remaining between them. The CDR3 DNA is TGTGCCAGCAGGACGAGGGCCGGGACATCCCAAGAGACCCAGTACTTC. Protein sequence: CASRTRAGTSQETQYF.

The rearrangement links TRBV28 to TRBJ1-2, with TRBD1 identical over 8 bases. The V gene's germline CDR1 is MDHEN and CDR2 SYDVKM. Trimming cost V 0 bases and J 3 bases; bases outside gene matches: 6. The CDR3 totals 16 residues. CDR3 sequence reads: CASSLWAGGKDYGYTF. In DNA form, the CDR3 reads TGTGCCAGCAGTTTATGGGCAGGGGGCAAGGACTATGGCTACACCTTC.

This rearrangement joins TRBV30 to TRBJ1-2; D is unclear. The germline CDR1 and CDR2 sequences are GTSNPN and SVGIG (reference sequence). Trimming left V 8 bases short and J 4 bases short, with 8 bases between. This CDR3 contains 10 residues. The CDR3, as DNA: TGTGCCGTGGGGAGCTATGGCTACACCTTC. The encoded protein is CAVGSYGYTF.

This chain joins TRBV28 and TRBJ1-3, with TRBD1 as a possible D gene (5 bases). The germline V and J ends were trimmed by 2 bases and 4 bases, with 6 bases remaining between them. There are 13 residues in the CDR3. Germline CDR1 MDHEN, CDR2 SYDVKM. CDR3 in amino acids: CASSLQGGNTIYF. The CDR3 DNA reads TGTGCCAGCAGTTTACAGGGAGGAAACACCATATATTTT.

This clone occurred once. J is TRBJ1-2 and V is TRBV28, with 10 bases identical to TRBD1. The germline CDR1 and CDR2 sequences are MDHEN and SYDVKM. The CDR3 is 13 amino acids. Unmatched junction bases numbered 11, after V lost 5 bases and J lost 14 bases. The CDR3 loop reads CASSPGQGPSGTF. The CDR3, as DNA: TGTGCCAGCAGTCCGGGACAGGGGCCTTCGGGGACCTTC.

The chain combines TRBV27 with TRBJ2-1, with a possible D match to TRBD1 (6 bases). CDR1 and CDR2 from the germline V gene are MNHEY and SMNVEV (reference sequence). Trimming took 5 bases from V and 4 from J, leaving 15 bases between them. The CDR3 has 15 amino acids. The CDR3 DNA follows: TGTGCCAGCAGTCCCCTAGGGGGAAGTTACAATGAGCAGTTCTTC. This codes for CASSPLGGSYNEQFF.